These 20 T cell receptor beta chains were all obtained from the same sample, sequenced in a study of T cells after yellow fever vaccination. TCRdb ran MiXCR on the 5' RACE reads and lists one entry per CDR3 protein. This repertoire shows 550,000 or so distinct CDR3 sequences, 15% to 20% found once; its top ten account for roughly an eighth. Sequencing used PBMCs, obtained 15 days after the yellow fever booster vaccination. The receptors shown here come from a man aged 25-45 years who received the YFV17D yellow fever vaccine.

This sequence joins TRBV9 and TRBJ2-1, with a weak D call TRBD2 (6 bases). Germline V CDR1 and CDR2: SGDLS, YYNGEE. The CDR3 is 16 residues long. V was clipped by 3 bases and J by 0 bases, with 13 bases between them. This chain's CDR3 is CASSAAGTVSYNEQFF. The CDR3 DNA reads as TGTGCCAGCAGCGCGGCCGGGACTGTCTCCTACAATGAGCAGTTCTTC.

The chain combines TRBV20-1 with TRBJ1-2, with D unclear. Germline V gene sequence: CDR1 DFQATT, CDR2 SNEGSKA (reference sequence). Trimming cost V 0 bases and J 3 bases, with 8 bases left between them. The CDR3 sequence is 13 residues long. The CDR3 protein is CSARDFGHYGYTF. DNA of the CDR3: TGCAGTGCTAGAGATTTCGGACACTATGGCTACACCTTC.

This rearrangement joins TRBV11-2 to TRBJ2-2, with 7 bases aligning to TRBD2. The CDR3 is 15 residues long. Trimming took 3 bases from V and 5 from J; bases not matched to a gene: 6. The germline gives CDR1 SGHAT, CDR2 FQNNGV. The CDR3 is CASSFTSVRTGELFF. CDR3 bases: TGTGCCAGCAGCTTTACTAGCGTGAGGACCGGGGAGCTGTTTTTT.

This clonotype was picked up a small number of times. V usage is TRBV7-9 and J usage is TRBJ2-1; 12 bases match TRBD2. Trimming at V came to 0 bases and at J to 5 bases, leaving 5 bases not matched to a gene. This CDR3 is 17 amino acids long. From germline, CDR1 is SEHNR and CDR2 FQNEAQ (reference sequence). In DNA form, the CDR3 reads TGTGCCAGCAGCTTAGCGACTAGCGGGGGTAATGACAATGAGCAGTTCTTC. It yields the protein CASSLATSGGNDNEQFF.

This clonotype came up a few times. The chain couples TRBV28 to TRBJ2-3; unclear D gene. The CDR3 totals 12 residues. Germline CDR1 is MDHEN and CDR2 is SYDVKM. V was trimmed by 5 bases and J by 8 bases, leaving 11 bases between them. The CDR3 loop reads CASSRRPGTQYF. In DNA form, the CDR3 reads TGTGCCAGCAGTCGACGGCCCGGTACGCAGTATTTT.

The sample holds a few counts of this clonotype. This chain uses TRBV18 with TRBJ1-2, with D unresolved. This CDR3 comprises 13 residues. Germline V lookup: CDR1 KGHSH, CDR2 LQKENI. The V gene lost 3 bases and the J gene lost 4 bases, with 9 bases spanning the gap. The CDR3 DNA reads TGTGCCAGCTCACCTAGCCAGCTCTATGGCTACACCTTC. It is translated as CASSPSQLYGYTF. The variable domain in full, completed from reference TRBV18 and TRBJ1-2, reads NAGVMQNPRHLVRRRGQEARLRCSPMKGHSHVYWYRQLPEEGLKFMVYLQKENIIDESGMPKERFSAEFPKEGPSILRIQQVVRGDSAAYFCASSPSQLYGYTFGSGTRLTVV.

The chain uses TRBV5-6 and TRBJ2-5, with 10 bases matching TRBD2. Unmatched junction bases numbered 2, after V lost 5 bases and J lost 4 bases. From germline, CDR1 is SGHDT and CDR2 YYEEEE. This CDR3 has 13 residues. This CDR3 is CASRRLAGETQYF. For the CDR3, the DNA is TGTGCCAGCAGGCGACTAGCGGGAGAGACCCAGTACTTC.

This clonotype was seen repeatedly, ten times or more. The chain recombines TRBV20-1 with TRBJ1-1; TRBD1 is a possible D gene (6 bases). CDR3 size: 16 residues. V was clipped by 0 bases and J by 5 bases, with 19 bases between them. Germline V gene lookup returns CDR1 DFQATT and CDR2 SNEGSKA (reference sequence). The CDR3 here is CSAREGFDRRGTEAFF. CDR3 nucleotide sequence: TGCAGTGCTAGAGAAGGGTTTGACAGGAGGGGGACTGAAGCTTTCTTT.

The rearrangement links TRBV20-1 to TRBJ2-1; 10 positions match TRBD2. Germline lookup yields CDR1 DFQATT and CDR2 SNEGSKA (reference sequence). The CDR3 covers 15 residues. The trim removed 6 bases at V and 9 bases at J, leaving 14 bases unmatched. The CDR3 loop is CSAPWSSGRASEQFF. CDR3 nucleotide sequence: TGCAGTGCCCCATGGTCCAGCGGGAGGGCCAGTGAGCAGTTCTTC.

This clonotype showed up just a few times. The V gene is TRBV7-2, the J gene TRBJ2-1; weak D call: TRBD2 (5 bases). Germline lookup yields CDR1 SGHTA and CDR2 FQGNSA. This CDR3 comprises 11 residues. Deletions cut 5 bases from V and 12 bases from J, with 11 bases between. The DNA for the CDR3 is TGTGCCAGCAGCCCCTCTAGCCCGCAGTTCTTC. This sequence encodes CASSPSSPQFF. Full variable domain (remainder filled in from reference TRBV7-2 and TRBJ2-1): GAGVSQSPSNKVTEKGKDVELRCDPISGHTALYWYRQSLGQGLEFLIYFQGNSAPDKSGLPSDRFSAERTGGSVSTLTIQRTQQEDSAVYLCASSPSSPQFFGPGTRLTVL.

The J gene is TRBJ2-6, the V gene TRBV20-1; D might be TRBD2 (5 bases). The CDR3 spans 16 residues. The germline CDR1 and CDR2 sequences are DFQATT and SNEGSKA (reference sequence). Deletions cut 3 bases from V and 2 bases from J, with 14 bases between. The CDR3 reads CSASSADATGANVLTF. CDR3 nucleotides: TGCAGTGCTAGTAGCGCCGACGCCACTGGGGCCAACGTCCTGACTTTC.

The chain carries TRBV15 and TRBJ2-7; D could derive from TRBD1 or TRBD2 (5 bases each). This CDR3 is 13 amino acids long. CDR1 and CDR2 from the germline V gene are LNHNV and YYDKDF (reference sequence). V lost 7 bases and J lost 5, with 15 bases in between. In nucleotides, the CDR3 is TGTGCCACCACGTGGACGAGGGGCCACGAGCAGTACTTC. This sequence encodes CATTWTRGHEQYF.

The chain is built from TRBV3-1 and TRBJ1-2; TRBD1 matches at 7 bases. Germline V lookup: CDR1 LGHDT, CDR2 YNNKEL (reference sequence). Unmatched junction bases numbered 4, after V lost 2 bases and J lost 7 bases. There are 13 residues in the CDR3. This CDR3 is CASSQYRGVGYTF. As DNA, the CDR3 is TGTGCCAGCAGCCAATACAGGGGAGTTGGCTACACCTTC.

This chain uses TRBV7-8 with TRBJ1-5; 7 nucleotides align to TRBD1. V trimming: 7 bases; J trimming: 7 bases; junction bases outside the gene matches: 10. The V gene's germline CDR1 is SGHVS and CDR2 FQNEAQ. The CDR3 is 14 amino acids. CDR3 amino acids: CASTLGTTGQPQHF. The CDR3 DNA reads as TGTGCCAGCACGTTAGGGACGACAGGGCAGCCCCAGCATTTT.

A few counts support this clonotype. The chain recombines TRBV29-1 with TRBJ2-1; TRBD2 matches at 13 bases. Trimming took 7 bases from V and 5 from J; bases not matched to a gene: 5. The germline gives CDR1 SQVTM, CDR2 ANQGSEA. This CDR3 contains 14 residues. The CDR3 coding sequence is TGCAGCGGTATCGGGACTAGCGGGGACAATGAGCAGTTCTTC. This gives the protein CSGIGTSGDNEQFF.

The chain combines TRBV7-2 with TRBJ2-7; D possibly corresponds to TRBD2 (5 bases). The CDR3 consists of 15 residues. V dropped 5 bases and J dropped 4 bases, with 18 bases sitting between them. Germline V lookup: CDR1 SGHTA, CDR2 FQGNSA. This CDR3 reads CASSPSRGGGYEQYF. As DNA, the CDR3 is TGTGCCAGCAGCCCCTCGAGAGGTGGCGGGTACGAGCAGTACTTC.

Many counts were recorded for this clonotype. The rearrangement joins TRBV6-2 or TRBV6-3 to TRBJ2-7, with D perhaps matching TRBD1 (5 bases). Trimming shortened V by 7 bases and J by 0 bases, and 13 bases separated the two germline ends. This CDR3 region has 14 residues. Germline assignment: CDR1 MNHEY and CDR2 SVGEGT. The CDR3 region is CASKGPPSSYEQYF. CDR3 bases: TGTGCCAGCAAGGGGCCCCCGAGCTCCTACGAGCAGTACTTC.

This clonotype turned up a few times. This sequence joins TRBV10-3 and TRBJ2-5; D is ambiguous. V shed 3 bases and J shed 6 bases, with 14 bases lying between them. The CDR3 is made up of 14 amino acids. CDR1 and CDR2 from the germline V gene are ENHRY and SYGVKD. This CDR3 is CAISDGVGSKTQYF. CDR3 nucleotides: TGTGCCATCAGTGATGGGGTGGGTTCGAAGACCCAGTACTTC.

The chain is built from TRBV20-1 and TRBJ2-5; 7 nucleotides match TRBD2. This CDR3 has 15 residues. CDR1 and CDR2 (germline): DFQATT, SNEGSKA (reference sequence). The V gene end was trimmed by 2 bases and the J gene end by 1 base; junction bases not matched to a gene: 7. The CDR3 DNA follows: TGCAGTGCTAGACCCCCCCCGGGGGGCCAAGAGACCCAGTACTTC. Translating gives CSARPPPGGQETQYF.

V gene TRBV15 combines with J gene TRBJ2-7, with a tentative D call TRBD2 (6 bases). Trimming cost V 5 bases and J 2 bases, with 10 bases left between them. There are 13 residues in the CDR3. Germline V gene lookup returns CDR1 LNHNV and CDR2 YYDKDF (reference sequence). The CDR3 region has the DNA TGTGCCACCAGCGGGGGGAATACCTACGAGCAGTACTTC. This gives the protein CATSGGNTYEQYF.